This T cell receptor (beta chain) is from a study of T cell changes during pregnancy in multiple sclerosis. The CDR3 sequence is 15 residues long. Between the trimmed V and J ends, which lost 1 base and 6 bases, there was a span of 16 bases. In germline, CDR1 is SGHVS, CDR2 FNYEAQ. The data were produced by immunoSEQ multiplex PCR, yet TCRdb's version contains in-frame clones alone and is incomplete. The repertoire holds more than 60,000 clones, with more than 85% as singletons. Sequencing used peripheral blood, obtained before pregnancy. The V and J genes are TRBV7-6 and TRBJ2-7; D ambiguous. The sequence was collected from a female donor with multiple sclerosis, enrolled in a pregnancy study. CDR3: CASSLDDFSMGEQYF. DNA for the CDR3: TGTGCCAGCAGCTTAGACGACTTCTCGATGGGCGAGCAGTACTTC.